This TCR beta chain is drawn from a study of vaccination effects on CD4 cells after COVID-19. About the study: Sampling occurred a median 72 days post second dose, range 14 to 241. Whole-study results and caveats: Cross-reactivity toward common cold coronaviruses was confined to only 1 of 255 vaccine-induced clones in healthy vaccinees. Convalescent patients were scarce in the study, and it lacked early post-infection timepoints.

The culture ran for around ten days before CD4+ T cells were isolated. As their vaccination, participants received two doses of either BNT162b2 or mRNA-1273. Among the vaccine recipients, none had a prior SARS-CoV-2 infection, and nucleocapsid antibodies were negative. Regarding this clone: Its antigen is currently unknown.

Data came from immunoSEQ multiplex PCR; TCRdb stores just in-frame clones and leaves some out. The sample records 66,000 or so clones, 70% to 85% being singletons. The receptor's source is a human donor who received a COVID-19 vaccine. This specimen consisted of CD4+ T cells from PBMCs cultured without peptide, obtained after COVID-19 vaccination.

The CDR3 DNA follows: TGTGCCAGCATCGGTGGGAGGAACACTGAAGCTTTCTTT. This encodes CASIGGRNTEAFF. This sequence joins TRBV7-9 and TRBJ1-1; D remains ambiguous. V was trimmed by 7 bases and J by 1 base, leaving 10 bases between them. Germline values: CDR1 SEHNR, CDR2 FQNEAQ (reference sequence). This CDR3 comprises 13 residues.